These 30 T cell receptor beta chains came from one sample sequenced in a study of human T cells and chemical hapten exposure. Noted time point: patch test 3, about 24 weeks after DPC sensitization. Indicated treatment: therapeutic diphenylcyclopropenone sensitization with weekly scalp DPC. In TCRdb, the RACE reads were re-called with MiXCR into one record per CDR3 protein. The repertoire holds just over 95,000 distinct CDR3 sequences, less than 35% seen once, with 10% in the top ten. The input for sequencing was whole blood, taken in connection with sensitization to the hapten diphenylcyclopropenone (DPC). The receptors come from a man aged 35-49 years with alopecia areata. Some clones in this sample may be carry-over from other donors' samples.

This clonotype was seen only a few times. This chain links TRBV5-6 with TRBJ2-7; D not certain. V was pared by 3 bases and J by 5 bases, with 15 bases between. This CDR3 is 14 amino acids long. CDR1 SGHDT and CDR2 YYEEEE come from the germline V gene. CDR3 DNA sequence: TGTGCCAGCAGCTATAGGGTCTCGGCCGACGAGCAGTACTTC. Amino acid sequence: CASSYRVSADEQYF.

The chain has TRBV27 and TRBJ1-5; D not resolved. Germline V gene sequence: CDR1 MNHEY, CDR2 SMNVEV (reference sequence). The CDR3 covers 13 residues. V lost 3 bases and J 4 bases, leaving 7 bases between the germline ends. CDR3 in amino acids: CASSFNINQPQHF. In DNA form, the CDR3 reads TGTGCCAGCAGTTTCAACATAAATCAGCCCCAGCATTTT.

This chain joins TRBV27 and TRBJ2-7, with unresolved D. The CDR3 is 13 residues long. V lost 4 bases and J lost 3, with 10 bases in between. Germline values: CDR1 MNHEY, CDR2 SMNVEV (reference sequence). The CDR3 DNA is TGTGCCAGCAGTTCGCTCCCTTACTACGAGCAGTACTTC. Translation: CASSSLPYYEQYF.

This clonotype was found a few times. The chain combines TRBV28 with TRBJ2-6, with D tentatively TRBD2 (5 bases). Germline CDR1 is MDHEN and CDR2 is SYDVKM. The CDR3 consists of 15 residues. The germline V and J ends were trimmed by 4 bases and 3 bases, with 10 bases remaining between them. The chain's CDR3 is CASSWYGVGANVLTF. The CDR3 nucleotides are TGTGCCAGCAGTTGGTACGGGGTTGGGGCCAACGTCCTGACTTTC.

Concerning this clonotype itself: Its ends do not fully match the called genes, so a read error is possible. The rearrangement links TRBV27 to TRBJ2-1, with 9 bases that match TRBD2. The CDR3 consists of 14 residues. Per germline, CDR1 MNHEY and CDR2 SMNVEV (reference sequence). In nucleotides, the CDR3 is TGTGCCAGCACCCTAGCGGGGCGCTACGATGAGCAGTTCTTC. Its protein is CASTLAGRYDEQFF.

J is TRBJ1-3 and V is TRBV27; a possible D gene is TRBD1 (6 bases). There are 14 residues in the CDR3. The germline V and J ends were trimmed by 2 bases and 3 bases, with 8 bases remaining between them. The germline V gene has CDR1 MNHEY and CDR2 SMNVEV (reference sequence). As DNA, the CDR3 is TGTGCCAGCAGTTTAGGGGGCGATGGAAACACCATATATTTT. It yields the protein CASSLGGDGNTIYF.

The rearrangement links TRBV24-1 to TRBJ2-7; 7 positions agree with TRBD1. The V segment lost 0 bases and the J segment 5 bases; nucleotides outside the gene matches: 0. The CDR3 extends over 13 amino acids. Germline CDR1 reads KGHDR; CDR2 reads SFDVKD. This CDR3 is CATSDLTGDEQYF. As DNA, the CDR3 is TGTGCCACCAGTGATTTGACAGGGGACGAGCAGTACTTC.

CDR3 nucleotides: TGTGCCAGCAGTCTAAACAGGGAAAACATTCAGTACTTC. Its protein is CASSLNRENIQYF. The chain carries TRBV3-1 and TRBJ2-4, with a possible D match to TRBD1 (6 bases). CDR3 length equals 13 residues. Germline V CDR1 and CDR2: LGHDT, YNNKEL (reference sequence). The ends were cut back, 6 bases at V and 5 bases at J, with 11 bases in the middle.

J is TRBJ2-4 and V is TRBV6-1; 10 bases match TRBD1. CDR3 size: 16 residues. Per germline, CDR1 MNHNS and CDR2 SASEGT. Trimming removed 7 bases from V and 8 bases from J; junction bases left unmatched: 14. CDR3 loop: CASTGTGAGVGDIQYF. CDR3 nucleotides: TGTGCCAGCACAGGGACAGGGGCGGGCGTTGGGGACATTCAGTACTTC.

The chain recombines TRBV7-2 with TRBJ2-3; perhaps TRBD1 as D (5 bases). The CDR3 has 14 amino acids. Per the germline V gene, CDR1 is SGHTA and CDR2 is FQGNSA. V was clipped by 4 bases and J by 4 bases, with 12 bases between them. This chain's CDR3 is CASSYDSSADTQYF. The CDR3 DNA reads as TGTGCCAGCAGCTATGACAGTTCTGCAGATACGCAGTATTTT.

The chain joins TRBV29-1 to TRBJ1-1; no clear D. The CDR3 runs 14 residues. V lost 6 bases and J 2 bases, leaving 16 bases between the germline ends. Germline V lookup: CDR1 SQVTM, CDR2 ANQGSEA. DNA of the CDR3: TGCAGCGTGGCGGGTCGGACGGAAAACACTGAAGCTTTCTTT. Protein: CSVAGRTENTEAFF.

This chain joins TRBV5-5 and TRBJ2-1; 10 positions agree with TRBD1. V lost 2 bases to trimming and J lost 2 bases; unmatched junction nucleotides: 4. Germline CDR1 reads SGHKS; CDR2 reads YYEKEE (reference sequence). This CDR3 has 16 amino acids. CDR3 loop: CASSFDRGRAYNEQFF. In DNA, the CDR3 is TGTGCCAGCAGCTTTGACAGGGGGCGCGCCTACAATGAGCAGTTCTTC.

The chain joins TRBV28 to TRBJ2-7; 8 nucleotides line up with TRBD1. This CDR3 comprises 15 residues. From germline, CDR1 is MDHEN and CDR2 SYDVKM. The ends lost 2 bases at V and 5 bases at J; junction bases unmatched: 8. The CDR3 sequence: CASSLRGTGLNEQYF. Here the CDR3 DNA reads TGTGCCAGCAGTTTAAGGGGGACAGGACTGAACGAGCAGTACTTC.

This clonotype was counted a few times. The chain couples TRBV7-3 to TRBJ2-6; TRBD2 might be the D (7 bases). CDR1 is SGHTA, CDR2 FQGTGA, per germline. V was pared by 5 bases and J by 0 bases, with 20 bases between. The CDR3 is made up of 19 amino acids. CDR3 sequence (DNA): TGTGCCAGCAGCCCAATGGGGGGGGCAGGACTCTCTGGGGCCAACGTCCTGACTTTC. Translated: CASSPMGGAGLSGANVLTF.

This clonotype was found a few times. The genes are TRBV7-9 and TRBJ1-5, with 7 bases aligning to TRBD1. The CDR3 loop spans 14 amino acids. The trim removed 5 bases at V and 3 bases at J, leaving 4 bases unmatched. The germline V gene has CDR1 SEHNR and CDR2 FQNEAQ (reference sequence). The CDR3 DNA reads TGTGCCAGCAGCGGGGACAGCGTCAATCAGCCCCAGCATTTT. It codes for CASSGDSVNQPQHF. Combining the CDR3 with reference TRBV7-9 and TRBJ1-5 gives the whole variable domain DTGVSQNPRHKITKRGQNVTFRCDPISEHNRLYWYRQTLGQGPEFLTYFQNEAQLEKSRLLSDRFSAERPKGSFSTLEIQRTEQGDSAMYLCASSGDSVNQPQHFGDGTRLSIL.

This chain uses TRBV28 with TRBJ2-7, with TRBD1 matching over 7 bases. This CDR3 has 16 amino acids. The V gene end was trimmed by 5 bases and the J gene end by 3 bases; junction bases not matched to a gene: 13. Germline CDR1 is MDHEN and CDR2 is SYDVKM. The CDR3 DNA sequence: TGTGCCAGCAGTCTCCCCGGGACAGACCTTGGCTACGAGCAGTACTTC. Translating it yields CASSLPGTDLGYEQYF.

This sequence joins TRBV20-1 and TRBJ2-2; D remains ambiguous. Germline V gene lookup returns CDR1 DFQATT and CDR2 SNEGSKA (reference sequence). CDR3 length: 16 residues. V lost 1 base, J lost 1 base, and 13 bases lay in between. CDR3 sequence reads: CSARGSALRNTGELFF. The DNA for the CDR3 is TGCAGTGCTAGAGGCTCGGCACTCAGGAACACCGGGGAGCTGTTTTTT.

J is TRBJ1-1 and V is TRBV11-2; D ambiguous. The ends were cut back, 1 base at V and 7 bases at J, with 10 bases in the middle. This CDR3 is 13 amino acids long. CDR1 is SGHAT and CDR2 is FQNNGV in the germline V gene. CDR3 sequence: CASSLGSGYEAFF. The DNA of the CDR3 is TGTGCCAGCAGCTTAGGGTCAGGTTATGAAGCTTTCTTT.

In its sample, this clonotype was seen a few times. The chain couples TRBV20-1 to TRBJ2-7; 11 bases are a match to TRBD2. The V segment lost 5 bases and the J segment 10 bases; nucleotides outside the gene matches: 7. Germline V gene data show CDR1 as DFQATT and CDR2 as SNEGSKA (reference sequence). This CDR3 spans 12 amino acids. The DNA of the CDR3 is TGCAGTGCTTCGGGACTAGCGGAGGTACAGTACTTC. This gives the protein CSASGLAEVQYF.

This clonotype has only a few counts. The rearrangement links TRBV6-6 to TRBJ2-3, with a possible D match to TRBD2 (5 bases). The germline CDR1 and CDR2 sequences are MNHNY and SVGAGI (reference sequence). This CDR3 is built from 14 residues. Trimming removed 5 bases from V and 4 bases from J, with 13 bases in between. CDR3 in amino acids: CASSSGRMPDTQYF. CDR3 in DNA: TGTGCCAGCAGTAGCGGTAGGATGCCAGATACGCAGTATTTT.

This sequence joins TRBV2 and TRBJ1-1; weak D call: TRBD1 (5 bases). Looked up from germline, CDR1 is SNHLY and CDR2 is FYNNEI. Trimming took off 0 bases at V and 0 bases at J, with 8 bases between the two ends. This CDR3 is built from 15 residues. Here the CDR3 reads CASSEARGLNTEAFF. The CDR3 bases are TGTGCCAGCAGTGAAGCGCGGGGCCTGAACACTGAAGCTTTCTTT.

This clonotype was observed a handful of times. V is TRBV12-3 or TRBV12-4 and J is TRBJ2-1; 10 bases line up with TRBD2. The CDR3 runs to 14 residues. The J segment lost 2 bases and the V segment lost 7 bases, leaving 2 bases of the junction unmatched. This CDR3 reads CASNLAGAYNEQFF. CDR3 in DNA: TGTGCCAGCAACCTAGCGGGAGCCTACAATGAGCAGTTCTTC.

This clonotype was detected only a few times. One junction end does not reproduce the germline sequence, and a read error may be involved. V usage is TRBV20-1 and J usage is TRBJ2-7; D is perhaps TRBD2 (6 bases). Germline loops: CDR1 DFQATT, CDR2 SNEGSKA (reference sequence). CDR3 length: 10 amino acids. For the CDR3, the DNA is TGCAGTGCTAGGGAGCGGGTCATGCACTTC. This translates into CSARERVMHF.

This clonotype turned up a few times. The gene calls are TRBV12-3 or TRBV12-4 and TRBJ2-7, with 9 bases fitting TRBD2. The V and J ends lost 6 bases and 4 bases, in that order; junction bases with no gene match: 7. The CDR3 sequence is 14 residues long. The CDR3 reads CASSGTSSGYEQYF. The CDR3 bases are TGTGCCAGCAGCGGGACTAGCTCCGGTTACGAGCAGTACTTC.

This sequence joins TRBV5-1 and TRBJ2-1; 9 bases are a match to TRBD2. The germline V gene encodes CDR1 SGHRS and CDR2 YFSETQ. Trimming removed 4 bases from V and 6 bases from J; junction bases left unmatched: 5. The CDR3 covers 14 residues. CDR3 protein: CASSDGAGGNEQFF. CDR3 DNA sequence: TGCGCCAGCAGCGACGGAGCGGGGGGCAATGAGCAGTTCTTC.

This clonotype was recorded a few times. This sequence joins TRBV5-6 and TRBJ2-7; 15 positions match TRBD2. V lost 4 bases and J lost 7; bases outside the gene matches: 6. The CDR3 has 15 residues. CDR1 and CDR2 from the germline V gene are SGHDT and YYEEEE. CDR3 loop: CASSAGLAGGPEQYF. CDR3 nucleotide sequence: TGTGCCAGCAGCGCTGGACTAGCGGGAGGGCCTGAGCAGTACTTC.

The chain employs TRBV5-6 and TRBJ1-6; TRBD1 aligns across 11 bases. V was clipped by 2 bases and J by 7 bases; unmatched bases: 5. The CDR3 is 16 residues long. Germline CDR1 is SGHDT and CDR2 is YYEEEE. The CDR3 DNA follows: TGTGCCAGCAGCTTCGGACAGGGGGCTGGCAATTCACCCCTCCACTTT. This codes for CASSFGQGAGNSPLHF.

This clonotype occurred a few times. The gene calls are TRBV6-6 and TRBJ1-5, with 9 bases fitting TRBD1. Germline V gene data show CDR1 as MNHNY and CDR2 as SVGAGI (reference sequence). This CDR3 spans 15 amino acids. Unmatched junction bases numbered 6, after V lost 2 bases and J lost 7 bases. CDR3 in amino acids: CASSYDTGGGQPQHF. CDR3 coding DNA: TGTGCCAGCAGTTACGACACAGGGGGCGGCCAGCCCCAGCATTTT.

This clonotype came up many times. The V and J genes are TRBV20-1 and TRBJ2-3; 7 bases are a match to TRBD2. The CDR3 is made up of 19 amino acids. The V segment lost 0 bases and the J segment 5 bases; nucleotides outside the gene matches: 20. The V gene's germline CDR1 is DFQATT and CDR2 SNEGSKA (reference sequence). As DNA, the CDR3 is TGCAGTGCTAGAGATCAGAATCCTGTCGGGGGAGGGCCTGTAGATACGCAGTATTTT. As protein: CSARDQNPVGGGPVDTQYF.

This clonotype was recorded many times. This CDR3 is CASSSFRSGANVLTF. The CDR3, as DNA: TGTGCCAGCAGTTCCTTTAGGTCTGGGGCCAACGTCCTGACTTTC. The rearrangement links TRBV6-5 to TRBJ2-6; the D is unclear. Germline loops: CDR1 MNHEY, CDR2 SVGAGI. Trimming pared 4 bases from V and 1 base from J, leaving 8 bases between. This CDR3 spans 15 amino acids.